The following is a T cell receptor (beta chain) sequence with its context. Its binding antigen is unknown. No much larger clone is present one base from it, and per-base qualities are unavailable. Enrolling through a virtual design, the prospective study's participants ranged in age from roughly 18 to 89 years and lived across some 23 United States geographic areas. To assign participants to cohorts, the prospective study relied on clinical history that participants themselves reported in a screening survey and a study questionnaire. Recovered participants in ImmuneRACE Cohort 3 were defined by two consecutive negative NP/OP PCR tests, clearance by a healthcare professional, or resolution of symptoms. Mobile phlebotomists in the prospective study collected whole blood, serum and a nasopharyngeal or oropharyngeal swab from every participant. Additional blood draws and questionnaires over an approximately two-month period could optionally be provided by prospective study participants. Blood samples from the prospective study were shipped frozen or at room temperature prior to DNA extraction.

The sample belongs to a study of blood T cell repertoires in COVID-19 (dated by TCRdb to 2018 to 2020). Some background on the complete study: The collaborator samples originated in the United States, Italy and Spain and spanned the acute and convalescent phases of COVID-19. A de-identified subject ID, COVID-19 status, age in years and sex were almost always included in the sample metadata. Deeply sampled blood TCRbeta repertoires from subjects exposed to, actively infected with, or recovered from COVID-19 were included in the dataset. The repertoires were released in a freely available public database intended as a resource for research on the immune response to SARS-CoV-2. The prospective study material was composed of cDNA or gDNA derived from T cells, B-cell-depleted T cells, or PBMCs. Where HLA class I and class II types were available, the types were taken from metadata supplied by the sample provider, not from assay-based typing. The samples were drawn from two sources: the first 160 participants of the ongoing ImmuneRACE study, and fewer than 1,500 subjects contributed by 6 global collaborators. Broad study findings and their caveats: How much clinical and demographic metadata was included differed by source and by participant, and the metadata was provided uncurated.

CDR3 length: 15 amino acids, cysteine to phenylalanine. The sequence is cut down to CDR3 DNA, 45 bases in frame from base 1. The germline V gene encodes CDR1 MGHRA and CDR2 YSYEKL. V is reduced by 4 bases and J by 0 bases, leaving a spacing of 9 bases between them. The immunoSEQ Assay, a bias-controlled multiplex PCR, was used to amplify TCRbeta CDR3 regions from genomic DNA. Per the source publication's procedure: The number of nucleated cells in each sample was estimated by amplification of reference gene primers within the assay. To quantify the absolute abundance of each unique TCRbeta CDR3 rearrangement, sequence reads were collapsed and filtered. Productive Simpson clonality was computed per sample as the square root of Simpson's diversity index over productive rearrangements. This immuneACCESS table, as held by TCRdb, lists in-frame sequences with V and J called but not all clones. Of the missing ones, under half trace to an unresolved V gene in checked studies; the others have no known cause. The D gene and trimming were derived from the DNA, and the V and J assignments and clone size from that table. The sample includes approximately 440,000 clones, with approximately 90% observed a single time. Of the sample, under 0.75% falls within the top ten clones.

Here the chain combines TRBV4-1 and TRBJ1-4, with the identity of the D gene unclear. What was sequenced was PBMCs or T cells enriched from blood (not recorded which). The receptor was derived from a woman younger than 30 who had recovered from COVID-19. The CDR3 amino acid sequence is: CASSLLYATNEKLFF. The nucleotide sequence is TGCGCCAGCAGCCTTCTCTATGCAACTAATGAAAAACTGTTTTTT.